The present TCR beta chain was sequenced within a study of Ad26.COV2.S vaccination and SARS-CoV-2 variants (dated by TCRdb to the early 2020s). Concerning the study at large: Vaccine-arm donors were drawn from COV1001, a multicentre, randomized, double-blind, placebo-controlled phase I-IIa trial of Ad26.COV2.S in healthy adults. Ad26.COV2.S was administered intramuscularly at 5 x 10^10 or 1 x 10^11 viral particles, either as a single shot or as two shots given 56 days apart. TCRbeta repertoire sequencing served as the tool for gauging how specific and how broad the SARS-CoV-2-reactive T cell receptors were following Ad26.COV2.S vaccination. A total of 32 samples were included in the TCR-sequenced set, comprising around 19 Ad26.COV2.S vaccine recipients, 5 placebo recipients and 8 SARS-CoV-2 convalescent individuals. Trial participants were randomized into five groups of five: low-dose or high-dose Ad26.COV2.S given once or twice, or placebo on both occasions. Throughout the experiments and outcome assessment, investigators stayed blinded to trial group allocation. Results and caveats for the whole study, not just this receptor: The authors noted that total T cell responses may have been underestimated by the TCR breadth and depth analyses. Comparable non-spike TCR breadth was observed between vaccine and placebo recipients, consistent with only spike being contained in the vaccine. The study was not powered to compare responses between vaccine doses or regimens. After vaccination, substantial breadth of spike-specific CD8+ and CD4+ T cell responses was reported. Compared with placebo recipients, Ad26.COV2.S recipients showed higher spike-specific TCR breadth (P = 0.0014).

The germline V gene encodes CDR1 LNHDA and CDR2 SQIVND (reference sequence). The germline ends are 11 bases apart after V is trimmed by 4 bases and J by 8 bases. The cysteine opens and the phenylalanine closes a CDR3 of 13 amino acids. Just the 39-base CDR3 DNA is kept, in frame starting at base 1. The immunoSEQ Assay was used to sequence TCRbeta CDR3 regions. After extraction, genomic DNA underwent amplification by bias-controlled multiplex PCR, followed by high-throughput sequencing. The published analysis was carried out like this. To quantify the absolute abundance of every unique TCRbeta CDR3 region, sequences were collapsed and filtered. Usable DNA was measured by amplifying reference genes present in all nucleated cells, and TCRbeta template counts were normalized to that usable DNA to estimate T cell fraction. Repertoire TCRs were annotated as SARS-CoV-2-specific when V gene, CDR3 amino acid sequence and J gene were exactly matched to a known reactive TCR set. The reference SARS-CoV-2 TCR set was obtained from MIRA and was filtered for enrichment in COVID-19-positive ImmuneCODE repertoires, whereby public or cross-reactive TCRs were removed. Using the MIRA antigens, annotated TCRs were further analysed by specific ORF or by position within an ORF. Depth was the summed frequency of annotated unique rearrangements, while breadth was defined as annotated unique rearrangements over total unique productive rearrangements. Group comparisons of TCR breadth used two-sided Wilcoxon rank-sum tests. The clones in this table, taken by TCRdb from immuneACCESS, are in-frame only. Not every clone is retained; where verified, under half of the shortfall comes from an unresolved V gene, and the cause of the rest is unknown. V and J calls and clone size follow that table, whereas D and trimming were derived from the DNA. This sample has approximately 350,000 clones in its table, and about nine tenths of those were observed once. The top ten clonotypes cover approximately 3.6% of the sample.

This sample's treatment or condition label indicates: 19 received Ad26.COV2.S at low or high dose, single or two shots; 5 received placebo; per-sample allocation not given. Repertoires of vaccine and placebo recipients were sequenced from samples collected on day 63 after the first injection. Cohort 1b enrolled 25 or so adults aged 18-55 years at a single site in Boston, USA, between 29 July and 7 August 2020. Ad26.COV2.S was a replication-incompetent adenovirus type 26 vector that expressed a prefusion-stabilized SARS-CoV-2 spike protein derived from the original Wuhan strain. Concerning this clone: Its recognized antigen is unknown. Nothing much larger sits one base from this clone, and base qualities are not available.

The specimen was peripheral blood, collected in a trial of Ad26.COV2.S vaccine versus placebo. Recombination connected TRBV19 to TRBJ2-2; no D gene call is confident. The sequence was collected from a person between 18 and 65 years old who received the Ad26.COV2.S COVID-19 vaccine or a placebo. For the CDR3, the sequence is CASSNRARGELFF. The DNA reads as follows: TGTGCCAGTAGTAACCGGGCCCGGGGGGAGCTGTTTTTT.